This section outlines one TCR beta chain sequence together with its context. The CDR3 consists of 15 residues. The germline V gene has CDR1 MNHNS and CDR2 SASEGT. V was cut by 3 bases and J by 3 bases, with 14 bases left in between. Following extraction, RNA underwent reverse transcription to cDNA, which served as the sequencing template. The method was immunoSEQ multiplex PCR; TCRdb's version includes in-frame clones alone and lacks a portion of them. The sample lists nearly 95,000 clones; about two thirds were seen once. This record comes from a study of CD8+ T cells in alopecia areata. Stated treatment: oral pan-JAK inhibitor, 5-10 mg twice daily.

The sequencing used CD8+ T cells sorted from blood, collected around week 46, from a patient treated with tofacitinib. The chain joins TRBV6-1 to TRBJ1-1; D possibly corresponds to TRBD1 (5 bases). The TCR sequence derives from a human donor with alopecia areata. The CDR3 sequence: CASSDSPSGYTEAFF. CDR3 bases: TGTGCCAGCAGTGACTCCCCCTCAGGGTACACTGAAGCTTTCTTT.